This T cell receptor beta chain appears in the sequencing data of a study of blood T cell repertoires in COVID-19. About the study: Acute and convalescent COVID-19 samples came from the United States, Italy and Spain.

The data were produced by immunoSEQ multiplex PCR, yet TCRdb's version contains in-frame clones alone and is incomplete. The sample contains more than 300,000 clones, 90% to 95% of which appear only once. The TCR comes from a woman between 25 and 40 years old who had been exposed to COVID-19. What was sequenced was PBMCs or T cells enriched from blood (not recorded which).

CDR3 bases: TGCGCCAGCAGCCAAGATTCGGGACACATAAACTATGGCTACACCTTC. Amino acid sequence: CASSQDSGHINYGYTF. This chain uses TRBV4-3 with TRBJ1-2; maybe TRBD1 (6 bases). The CDR3 is 16 amino acids. V was trimmed by 0 bases and J by 2 bases, leaving 13 bases between them. Germline CDR1 reads LGHNA; CDR2 reads YSLEER.